The next 12 T cell receptor beta chains were all read from a single sample in a study of cytomegalovirus exposure and HLA in healthy donors. PCR amplification relied on 60 Vbeta primers (plus 13 Jbeta primers). This table comes from immunoSEQ multiplex PCR, and its TCRdb copy is limited to in-frame clones, with some not included. Of about 88,000 clones listed, about 77% are singletons. The specimen sequenced was PBMCs. Source of these receptors: a woman in her forties in good health and CMV-seronegative.

The chain couples TRBV29-1 to TRBJ2-1; D is perhaps TRBD2 (6 bases). Germline V gene data show CDR1 as SQVTM and CDR2 as ANQGSEA. The CDR3 runs 12 residues. V shed 7 bases and J shed 7 bases, with 14 bases lying between them. The CDR3 protein is CSGGRRENEQFF. Here the CDR3 DNA reads TGCAGCGGGGGACGCCGGGAGAATGAGCAGTTCTTC.

This chain joins TRBV5-8 and TRBJ2-5; maybe TRBD2 (5 bases). Germline V lookup: CDR1 SGHTS, CDR2 YDEGEE. V was pared by 0 bases and J by 0 bases, with 6 bases between. The CDR3 is 14 residues long. The CDR3 is CASSLGGYQETQYF. For the CDR3, the DNA is TGTGCCAGCAGCTTGGGAGGGTACCAAGAGACCCAGTACTTC.

The V and J genes are TRBV4-3 and TRBJ1-2; no clear D gene. In germline, CDR1 is LGHNA, CDR2 YSLEER. V lost 4 bases, J lost 6 bases, and 21 bases lay in between. This CDR3 has 16 residues. DNA of the CDR3: TGCGCCAGCAGCCGAGAAATAACCGGCCCGAGGGATGGCTACACCTTC. Encoded protein: CASSREITGPRDGYTF.

This clone was seen only a few times. The chain links TRBV5-5 to TRBJ2-2, with 9 positions matching TRBD2. The CDR3 covers 17 residues. CDR1 and CDR2 (germline): SGHKS, YYEKEE (reference sequence). After removal of 6 bases from V and 6 bases from J, the junction contained 15 bases not matched to a gene. The CDR3 sequence is CASTTTRGLAGAGELFF. The CDR3 coding sequence is TGTGCCAGCACTACTACCCGGGGACTAGCAGGGGCCGGGGAGCTGTTTTTT.

There are a few counts of this clone. This chain uses TRBV6-5 with TRBJ1-2; perhaps TRBD1 as D (5 bases). This CDR3 is built from 13 residues. CDR1 and CDR2 from the germline V gene are MNHEY and SVGAGI. Trimming pared 0 bases from V and 8 bases from J, leaving 10 bases between. CDR3 loop: CASSYSGQGGYTF. CDR3 sequence (DNA): TGTGCCAGCAGTTACTCGGGGCAGGGCGGCTACACCTTC.

The V call is TRBV12-5, the J call TRBJ1-1, with D unresolved. The V end was cut by 3 bases, the J end by 0 bases, with 17 bases between. CDR3 size: 17 residues. Germline CDR1 and CDR2: LGHNT and FRNRAP. In DNA form, the CDR3 reads TGTGCTAGTGGTTTCTTTCAGGCGGGGAAACTGAACACTGAAGCTTTCTTT. This codes for CASGFFQAGKLNTEAFF.

The chain couples TRBV7-2 to TRBJ1-2, with 7 nucleotides matching TRBD1. This CDR3 has 15 residues. Unmatched junction bases numbered 14, after V lost 1 base and J lost 12 bases. Germline CDR1 is SGHTA and CDR2 is FQGNSA. Here the CDR3 reads CASSLEFSRGMLDTF. DNA of the CDR3: TGTGCCAGCAGCTTAGAGTTTAGCAGGGGGATGCTGGACACCTTC.

This clone was recorded only once. The chain links TRBV6-5 to TRBJ2-4; weak D call: TRBD2 (5 bases). The CDR3 is made up of 14 amino acids. Trimming removed 8 bases from V and 1 base from J, with 12 bases in between. Germline V gene data show CDR1 as MNHEY and CDR2 as SVGAGI. This CDR3 reads CASWPSGAKNIQYF. CDR3 DNA sequence: TGTGCCAGCTGGCCCTCGGGGGCCAAAAACATTCAGTACTTC.

This clone was recorded once. The chain links TRBV6-1 to TRBJ1-5; TRBD1 agrees at 7 bases. V shed 5 bases and J 9 bases; nucleotides not matched to a gene: 10. This CDR3 has 14 residues. CDR1 is MNHNS and CDR2 is SASEGT in the germline V gene. CDR3 sequence reads: CASSWDRKVSPQHF. DNA for the CDR3: TGTGCCAGCAGTTGGGACAGAAAAGTGTCGCCCCAGCATTTT.

V gene TRBV7-9 combines with J gene TRBJ1-2, with 7 bases that match TRBD1. Germline V gives CDR1 SEHNR, CDR2 FQNEAQ (reference sequence). This CDR3 has 16 residues. The V and J ends lost 5 bases and 5 bases, in that order; junction bases with no gene match: 14. The CDR3 loop is CASSQGQAEPLYGYTF. The CDR3 DNA sequence: TGTGCCAGCAGCCAAGGACAGGCCGAACCTCTATATGGCTACACCTTC.

About this clone: At one boundary the junction diverges from the germline segment, which might be a read error. The gene calls are TRBV7-7 and TRBJ2-7, with 9 bases matching TRBD1. The CDR3 totals 13 residues. Looked up from germline, CDR1 is SSHAT and CDR2 is FNYEAQ (reference sequence). The chain's CDR3 is CASSSDRGNEQYF. CDR3 bases: TGTGCTAGCAGCTCTGACAGGGGGAACGAGCAGTACTTC. Using reference TRBV7-7 and TRBJ2-7 for the parts outside the CDR3, the full variable domain is GAGVSQSPRYKVTKRGQDVTLRCDPISSHATLYWYQQALGQGPEFLTYFNYEAQPDKSGLPSDRFSAERPEGSISTLTIQRTEQRDSAMYRCASSSDRGNEQYFGPGTRLTVT.

The chain uses TRBV7-8 and TRBJ2-4, with 8 nucleotides matching TRBD2. Germline loops: CDR1 SGHVS, CDR2 FQNEAQ. The junction had 8 bases not matched to a gene; V was cut back by 2 bases and J by 8 bases. The CDR3 sequence is 15 residues long. The CDR3 nucleotides read TGTGCCAGCAGCTTATCGGGACTAGTCGGGGACATTCAGTACTTC. It specifies CASSLSGLVGDIQYF.